These T cell receptor beta chains were read from a single sample in a study of blood T cell repertoires in COVID-19. Clones were read by immunoSEQ multiplex PCR, and TCRdb kept only the in-frame ones, dropping some. The table lists about 170,000 clones, roughly 91% of them singletons, with 2% to 2.5% in the top ten. The sample consisted of peripheral blood. These receptors were taken from a middle-aged man who had recovered from COVID-19. Both conserved end residues are part of each CDR3. The order of the fields is clone size, D gene, J gene, V gene, CDR3 protein, CDR3 DNA. D genes are given only for firm matches. Not every row has a clone size; where given, it reads once, few, many or a size class.

>NA|NA|TRBJ1-1|TRBV5-6
CASSGTVNTEAFF
TGTGCCAGCAGCGGAACAGTAAACACTGAAGCTTTCTTT
>NA|NA|TRBJ1-2|TRBV28
CASSLLTVGRDYGYTF
TGTGCCAGCAGTTTATTGACGGTGGGGAGGGACTATGGCTACACCTTC
>NA|NA|TRBJ2-6|TRBV6-1
CASSEARGDGANVLTF
TGTGCCAGCAGTGAAGCGCGCGGCGATGGGGCCAACGTCCTGACTTTC
>NA|TRBD1|TRBJ2-5|TRBV7-2
CASSLPGGQGETQYF
TGTGCCAGCAGCCTCCCAGGGGGACAAGGGGAGACCCAGTACTTC
>NA|NA|TRBJ2-7|TRBV7-8
CASSLQGYEQYF
TGTGCCAGCAGCTTGCAGGGTTACGAGCAGTACTTC
>NA|NA|TRBJ1-2|TRBV9
CASSVRRGWSGYTF
TGTGCCAGCAGCGTACGGAGGGGTTGGAGTGGCTACACCTTC
>NA|TRBD1|TRBJ2-3|TRBV7-6
CASSRDRVEDTQYF
TGTGCCAGCAGCCGGGACAGGGTCGAAGATACGCAGTATTTT
>NA|TRBD2|TRBJ2-1|TRBV15
CATSSRRTSGGLYNEQFF
TGTGCCACCAGCAGTAGGCGGACTAGCGGGGGACTATACAATGAGCAGTTCTTC
>few|NA|TRBJ1-1|TRBV18
CASSLTQGDTEAFF
TGTGCCAGCTCACTAACTCAAGGGGACACTGAAGCTTTCTTT
>NA|NA|TRBJ2-4|TRBV11-3
CASSLGGRIAKNIQYF
TGTGCCAGCAGCTTAGGAGGCCGGATAGCCAAAAACATTCAGTACTTC
>NA|NA|TRBJ2-3|TRBV7-2
CASRRFEGGPTDTQYF
TGTGCCAGCAGGAGATTTGAGGGAGGCCCCACAGATACGCAGTATTTT
>NA|NA|TRBJ1-2|TRBV3-1/TRBV3-2
CASSMKGSYGYTF
TGTGCCAGCAGCATGAAGGGGTCCTATGGCTACACCTTC
>once|TRBD1|TRBJ2-2|TRBV6-5
CASSPPGQVGGELFF
TGTGCCAGCAGTCCCCCGGGACAGGTGGGCGGGGAGCTGTTTTTT
>NA|NA|TRBJ2-3|TRBV5-1
CASSQSTDTQYF
TGCGCCAGCAGCCAGAGCACAGATACGCAGTATTTT
>NA|NA|TRBJ1-2|TRBV30
CAWRETGSGGYTF
TGTGCCTGGAGGGAAACAGGATCTGGCGGCTACACCTTC
>NA|NA|TRBJ2-5|TRBV5-4
CASSSRDKGETQYF
TGTGCCAGCAGCTCACGGGACAAGGGGGAGACCCAGTACTTC
>NA|NA|TRBJ1-6|TRBV19
CASNPTGANSPLHF
TGTGCCAGTAATCCGACAGGAGCGAATTCACCCCTCCACTTT
>once|TRBD1|TRBJ2-7|TRBV28
CASILGGTGGGYEQYF
TGTGCCAGCATCCTCGGTGGGACAGGGGGCGGGTACGAGCAGTACTTC
>NA|TRBD2|TRBJ2-3|TRBV27
CASSHRGLGDTQYF
TGTGCCAGCAGCCACCGGGGACTAGGAGATACGCAGTATTTT
>NA|TRBD1|TRBJ2-7|TRBV6-2/TRBV6-3
CASSYLPGTVTYEQYF
TGTGCCAGCAGTTACTTACCCGGGACAGTAACCTACGAGCAGTACTTC
>NA|NA|TRBJ1-5|TRBV4-2
CASSQERSQPQHF
TGTGCCAGCAGCCAAGAACGGAGTCAGCCCCAGCATTTT
>NA|NA|TRBJ1-3|TRBV7-2
CASSLRGTGNTIYF
TGTGCCAGCAGCTTAAGGGGTACTGGAAACACCATATATTTT
>few|TRBD1|TRBJ1-2|TRBV2
CASSVGTGALYGYTF
TGTGCCAGCAGTGTGGGGACAGGGGCGCTCTATGGCTACACCTTC
>few|TRBD1|TRBJ1-1|TRBV30
CAWSVWGQANTEAFF
TGTGCCTGGAGTGTATGGGGACAGGCCAACACTGAAGCTTTCTTT
>NA|TRBD2|TRBJ2-1|TRBV2
CASTPGGSPYNEQFF
TGTGCCAGCACCCCAGGCGGGAGCCCCTACAATGAGCAGTTCTTC